Given below is one T cell receptor (beta chain) in context. RNA transcripts yielded amplified TCR beta CDR3 regions. Using the HTBI primer set, a first-round RT-PCR was run on the TCR CDR3. One entry per CDR3 protein results from TCRdb running MiXCR on the multiplex PCR reads. The repertoire holds about half a million distinct CDR3 sequences, with approximately 23% as singletons. The sample originates from a study of T cells in Graves' hyperthyroidism and ophthalmopathy. Trimming left V 2 bases short and J 7 bases short, with 8 bases between. Germline V gene sequence: CDR1 SGHTA, CDR2 FQGTGA. This CDR3 spans 13 amino acids.

This receptor was identified in a woman aged 70-85 years with Graves' ophthalmopathy. The V gene is TRBV7-3, the J gene TRBJ2-2; no definite D call. The sample was blood. The CDR3 is CASSLGFGGELFF. The CDR3 DNA sequence: TGTGCCAGCAGCTTAGGGTTTGGCGGGGAGCTGTTTTTT.